Sequencing of this T cell receptor beta chain was carried out in a study of T cells in Graves' hyperthyroidism and ophthalmopathy. Study observations and caveats: A model of 13 V-J pairs discriminated ophthalmopathy from stable hyperthyroidism. The blood repertoire included most of the expanded thyroid clonotypes above 0.001.

About this clonotype: Its antigen remains unknown.

The TCR beta CDR3 regions underwent amplification using RNA transcripts as the source. Initially, a first-round RT-PCR of the TCR CDR3 employed the HTBI primer set. TCRdb reanalysed the multiplex PCR reads using MiXCR and keeps one entry per CDR3 protein. This sample has 300,000 to 450,000 distinct CDR3 sequences; roughly 25% occur once, and the top ten carry 73%. The clonotype was recovered from a man between 45 and 60 years old with Graves' hyperthyroidism. The sample comprised blood.

CDR3 bases: TGTGCCAGCAGCTTAACACCTGGGGCCAACGTCCTGACTTTC. Translating it yields CASSLTPGANVLTF. The chain carries TRBV7-3 and TRBJ2-6; D is uncertain. V was cut by 0 bases and J by 2 bases, with 2 bases left in between. This CDR3 comprises 14 residues. CDR1 SGHTA and CDR2 FQGTGA come from the germline V gene.